This is a list of T cell receptor beta chains from one sample in a study of OX40 agonist ivuxolimab in advanced cancers. The assay was immunoSEQ multiplex PCR, and TCRdb's table has in-frame clones only and misses some. Altogether about 96,000 clones are present, about 84% being singletons, with the ten largest covering under 7%. The sample here was CD4+ or CD8+ T cells sorted from blood, taken in a trial of the OX40 agonist ivuxolimab. Receptors originate from an adult with an advanced solid tumor such as melanoma, head and neck, liver or kidney cancer. CDR3s include the opening cysteine and the closing phenylalanine or tryptophan. The order of the fields is D gene, clone size, V gene, J gene, CDR3 DNA, CDR3 protein. D genes are given only for firm matches. A clone size is listed for some rows: how often the clone was seen (once, few, many), or a class if it is expanded.

D: .
size: .
V: TRBV27
J: TRBJ2-1
DNA: TGTGCCAGCAGTGCATCAGGGAGAGGTGAGCAGTTCTTC
CDR3: CASSASGRGEQFF

D: .
size: .
V: TRBV7-9
J: TRBJ2-7
DNA: TGTGCCAGCAGCTTATGGCGCGACAGGACGAAGGACGAGCAGTACTTC
CDR3: CASSLWRDRTKDEQYF

D: TRBD2
size: .
V: TRBV5-1
J: TRBJ2-5
DNA: TGCGCCAGCAGCAGGGGGACTAGTCCTGGGACGCCCCAGTACTTC
CDR3: CASSRGTSPGTPQYF

D: .
size: .
V: TRBV6-5
J: TRBJ2-1
DNA: TGTGCCAGCAGTCAGGGGCTTAGCTCCTACAATGAGCAGTTCTTC
CDR3: CASSQGLSSYNEQFF

D: .
size: .
V: TRBV7-2
J: TRBJ2-2
DNA: TGTGCCAGCAGAAGGCAGGGGAACACCGGGGAGCTGTTTTTT
CDR3: CASRRQGNTGELFF

D: TRBD2
size: .
V: TRBV6-6
J: TRBJ2-3
DNA: TGTGCCAGCACCCCAAGCGGGGGGAGGGCGGATACGCAGTATTTT
CDR3: CASTPSGGRADTQYF

D: .
size: .
V: TRBV4-2
J: TRBJ1-4
DNA: TGTGCCAGCAGCCAAGGAGGGTCCGCCCATGAAAAACTGTTTTTT
CDR3: CASSQGGSAHEKLFF

D: TRBD1
size: once
V: TRBV29-1
J: TRBJ1-1
DNA: TGCAGCGTTGCGGGAGGAAAGAGAAGTCCAAAGTATAAGGGACAGGTGAACACTGAAGCTTTCTTT
CDR3: CSVAGGKRSPKYKGQVNTEAFF

D: .
size: .
V: TRBV7-2
J: TRBJ2-7
DNA: TGTGCCAGCAGCTTCTCTCCCAAAGAGGAGCAGTACTTC
CDR3: CASSFSPKEEQYF

D: .
size: .
V: TRBV7-8
J: TRBJ1-2
DNA: TGTGCCAGCAGCTTATCTCGGGTTGAGGGTGGCTACACCTTC
CDR3: CASSLSRVEGGYTF

D: TRBD1
size: .
V: TRBV7-2
J: TRBJ1-5
DNA: TGTGCCAGCAGCTTCCGCGCAGGGGGGCATCAGCCCCAGCATTTT
CDR3: CASSFRAGGHQPQHF

D: .
size: once
V: TRBV19
J: TRBJ1-6
DNA: TGTGCCAGTAGTCCTCTCGACGGCCGCCGTCCACCCCTCCACTTT
CDR3: CASSPLDGRRPPLHF

D: TRBD1
size: .
V: TRBV7-6
J: TRBJ1-2
DNA: TGTGCCAGCAGCTCCTTAGACAGGGGAGGCTACACCTTC
CDR3: CASSSLDRGGYTF

D: .
size: .
V: TRBV19
J: TRBJ2-2
DNA: TGTGCCAGTAGTATTGGAGGGAACACCGGGGAGCTGTTTTTT
CDR3: CASSIGGNTGELFF

D: TRBD1
size: .
V: TRBV19
J: TRBJ1-2
DNA: TGTGCCAGTAGTAATAGACAGGGCTATGGCTACACCTTC
CDR3: CASSNRQGYGYTF

D: TRBD2
size: .
V: TRBV15
J: TRBJ2-1
DNA: TGTGCCACCAGCAGAGATCGGGGGGGCGGGGACAATGAGCAGTTCTTC
CDR3: CATSRDRGGGDNEQFF

D: .
size: few
V: TRBV2
J: TRBJ2-7
DNA: TGTGCCAGCAGTGATGAGGGCAACGAGCAGTACTTC
CDR3: CASSDEGNEQYF

D: .
size: .
V: TRBV30
J: TRBJ1-1
DNA: TGTGCCTGCACGGGAGGACCGGTCGTCCCTGAAGCTTTCTTT
CDR3: CACTGGPVVPEAFF

D: .
size: .
V: TRBV19
J: TRBJ2-1
DNA: TGTGCCAGTAGTATACGAGGGCCTAGCTGGGAGCAGTTCTTC
CDR3: CASSIRGPSWEQFF

D: TRBD1
size: once
V: TRBV5-1
J: TRBJ1-1
DNA: TGCGCCAGCACCAACTTACAGGGGACCTCTCGTGAAGCTTTCTTT
CDR3: CASTNLQGTSREAFF

D: .
size: .
V: TRBV9
J: TRBJ2-7
DNA: TGTGCCAGCAGCGTAGGTCCCGGAGCCTCCTACGAGCAGTACTTC
CDR3: CASSVGPGASYEQYF

D: .
size: .
V: TRBV2
J: TRBJ2-3
DNA: TGTGCCAGCAGTTCGTTCCTAGCAAATACGCAGTATTTT
CDR3: CASSSFLANTQYF

D: .
size: .
V: TRBV11-3
J: TRBJ1-1
DNA: TGTGCCAGCAGCTTAGATCAGCCGCAGAACAAAGCTTTCTTT
CDR3: CASSLDQPQNKAFF

D: .
size: .
V: TRBV7-6
J: TRBJ2-3
DNA: TGTGCCAGCAGCTTGGAGGGGGCAGGCACAGATACGCAGTATTTT
CDR3: CASSLEGAGTDTQYF

D: .
size: .
V: TRBV29-1
J: TRBJ2-1
DNA: TGCAGCGCATTAATGGGGAATGAGCAGTTCTTC
CDR3: CSALMGNEQFF

D: .
size: .
V: TRBV9
J: TRBJ2-1
DNA: TGTGCCAGCAGCATGAGCGGGTTAGCCTACAATGAGCAGTTCTTC
CDR3: CASSMSGLAYNEQFF

D: .
size: once
V: TRBV7-9
J: TRBJ2-1
DNA: TGTGCCAGCAGCTCTCCCAGCTCCTACAATGAGCAGTTCTTC
CDR3: CASSSPSSYNEQFF

D: .
size: .
V: TRBV15
J: TRBJ1-3
DNA: TGTGCCACCAGCAGAGTCGGGTTTTTCGGAAACACCATATATTTT
CDR3: CATSRVGFFGNTIYF

D: .
size: .
V: TRBV7-7
J: TRBJ2-7
DNA: TGTGCCAGAATGAGCGGAGAGAACTACGAGCAGTACTTC
CDR3: CARMSGENYEQYF

D: .
size: .
V: TRBV27
J: TRBJ2-3
DNA: TGTGCCAGCAGTTTATACGGCGGGGCCACAGATACGCAGTATTTT
CDR3: CASSLYGGATDTQYF

D: .
size: .
V: TRBV5-4
J: TRBJ2-2
DNA: TGTGCCAGCAGCTTGGTTTCCGCCGGGGAGCTGTTTTTT
CDR3: CASSLVSAGELFF

D: TRBD2
size: .
V: TRBV6-1
J: TRBJ2-7
DNA: TGTGCCAGCAGTCTAGCGGGAGGAGCCTACGAGCAGTACTTC
CDR3: CASSLAGGAYEQYF

D: TRBD2
size: few
V: TRBV10-1
J: TRBJ2-3
DNA: TGCGCCAGCAGTGGGACTAGCGGGAGTGGTACAGATACGCAGTATTTT
CDR3: CASSGTSGSGTDTQYF

D: .
size: few
V: TRBV7-2
J: TRBJ1-4
DNA: TGTGCCAGCAGCTTAGCGAGGGGGTTTGAAAAACTGTTTTTT
CDR3: CASSLARGFEKLFF

D: .
size: .
V: TRBV10-3
J: TRBJ1-1
DNA: TGTGCCGGGTCCGGGACAACGAACACTGAAGCTTTCTTT
CDR3: CAGSGTTNTEAFF

D: TRBD1
size: .
V: TRBV29-1
J: TRBJ1-1
DNA: TGCAGCGTCGCGAGCCGGACAGGGCCGAACACTGAAGCTTTCTTT
CDR3: CSVASRTGPNTEAFF

D: .
size: .
V: TRBV7-9
J: TRBJ1-2
DNA: TGTGCCAGCAGCGCCACGGGTCGGGGGAGCTATGGCTACACCTTC
CDR3: CASSATGRGSYGYTF

D: TRBD1
size: .
V: TRBV30
J: TRBJ2-3
DNA: TGTGCCTGGAGTGTACGGCCCGGACAGGGGCCAGATACGCAGTATTTT
CDR3: CAWSVRPGQGPDTQYF

D: TRBD2
size: .
V: TRBV9
J: TRBJ2-5
DNA: TGTGCCAGCAGCGTAGCTAGCGGGAGGGGGGAAGAGACCCAGTACTTC
CDR3: CASSVASGRGEETQYF

D: TRBD2
size: .
V: TRBV6-5
J: TRBJ2-7
DNA: TGTGCCAGCAGACCTAGCATGGCGGGAGGGGAACACTTC
CDR3: CASRPSMAGGEHF

D: .
size: .
V: TRBV5-6
J: TRBJ2-5
DNA: TGTGCCAGCAGCTCGAGGGGGACCCAGTACTTC
CDR3: CASSSRGTQYF